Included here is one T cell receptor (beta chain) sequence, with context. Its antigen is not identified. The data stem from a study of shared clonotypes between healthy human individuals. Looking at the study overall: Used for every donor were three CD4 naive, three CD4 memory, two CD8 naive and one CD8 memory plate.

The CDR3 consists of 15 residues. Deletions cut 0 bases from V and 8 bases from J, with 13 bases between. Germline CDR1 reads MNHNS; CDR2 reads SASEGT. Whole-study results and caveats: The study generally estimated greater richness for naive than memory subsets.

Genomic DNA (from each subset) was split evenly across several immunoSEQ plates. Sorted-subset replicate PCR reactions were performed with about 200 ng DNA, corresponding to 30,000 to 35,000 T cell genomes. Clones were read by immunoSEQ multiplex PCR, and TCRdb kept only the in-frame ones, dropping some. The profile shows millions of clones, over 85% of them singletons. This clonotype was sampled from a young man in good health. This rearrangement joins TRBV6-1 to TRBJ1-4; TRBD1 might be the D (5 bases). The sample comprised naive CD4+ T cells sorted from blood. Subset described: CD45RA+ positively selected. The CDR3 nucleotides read TGTGCCAGCAGTGAAGCGTCAGGGCTAGGGGAAAAACTGTTTTTT. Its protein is CASSEASGLGEKLFF.